This entry features one TCR beta chain sequence. Sequencing of TCR beta was undertaken in CD8+ and CD4+ T cells derived from blood. Negative isolation yielded CD4+ and CD8+ T cells, and FACS enriched TEMRA cells. The data were obtained in a study of CD8 T cells in Susac syndrome. After extraction with the RNeasy kit, 0.5 to 1 ug of the RNA was reverse transcribed using random hexamers. The TCR beta CDR3 was amplified by immunoSEQ multiplex PCR across 54 Vbeta, 13 Jbeta. MiXCR was run by TCRdb on the immunoSEQ multiplex PCR reads, yielding one entry per CDR3 protein. The table includes approximately 230,000 distinct CDR3 sequences, roughly 93% detected once. This CDR3 comprises 13 residues. Looked up from germline, CDR1 is DFQATT and CDR2 is SNEGSKA (reference sequence). Between the trimmed V and J ends, which lost 3 bases and 8 bases, there was a span of 14 bases.

The chain uses TRBV20-1 and TRBJ2-1, with D maybe TRBD1 (6 bases). The sequencing input was CD4+ T cells from PBMCs. The sequence derives from a human donor with multiple sclerosis. The CDR3: CSASRPGADEQFF. CDR3 nucleotide sequence: TGCAGTGCTAGTAGACCAGGGGCCGATGAGCAGTTCTTC.